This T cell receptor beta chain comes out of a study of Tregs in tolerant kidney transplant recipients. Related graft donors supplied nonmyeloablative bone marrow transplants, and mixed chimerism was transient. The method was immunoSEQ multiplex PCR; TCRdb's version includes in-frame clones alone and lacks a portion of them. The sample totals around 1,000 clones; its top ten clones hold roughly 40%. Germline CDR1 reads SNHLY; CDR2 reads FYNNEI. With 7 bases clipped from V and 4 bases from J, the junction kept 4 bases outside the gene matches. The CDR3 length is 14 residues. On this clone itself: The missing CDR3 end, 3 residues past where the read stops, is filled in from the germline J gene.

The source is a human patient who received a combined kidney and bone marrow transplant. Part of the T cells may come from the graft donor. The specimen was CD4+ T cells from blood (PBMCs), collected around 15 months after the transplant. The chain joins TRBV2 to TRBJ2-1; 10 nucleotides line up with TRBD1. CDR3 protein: CASIQGQGYNEQFF. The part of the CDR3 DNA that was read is TGTGCCAGCATCCAGGGACAGGGGTACAATGAG.